This T cell receptor beta chain was identified during a study of technical replicates of blood from several donors. Sequencing used immunoSEQ multiplex PCR; TCRdb keeps in-frame clones, though not all of them. In the table there are 70,000 to 85,000 clones, approximately 97% of which are singletons. Sequenced sample: T cells isolated from PBMCs. This TCR came from a human donor in good health.

The CDR3 reads CASSYSDSRRLYF. The CDR3 DNA sequence: TGTGCCAGCAGTTACTCCGATTCCCGCAGGTTATATTTT. The chain has TRBV6-5 and TRBJ1-3, with D unresolved. Looked up from germline, CDR1 is MNHEY and CDR2 is SVGAGI. The CDR3 is 13 residues long. Deletions cut 0 bases from V and 14 bases from J, with 14 bases between.